One and the same sample provided the 23 T cell receptor beta chains below, sequenced in a study of Graves' ophthalmopathy and Graves' hyperthyroidism. The authors amplified TCR beta CDR3 regions from RNA transcripts. HTBI primers were employed in first-round RT-PCR, then a second-round multiplex PCR followed. TCRdb re-derived calls from the multiplex PCR reads in MiXCR, one entry per CDR3 protein. The sample has 200,000 to 300,000 distinct CDR3 sequences, about 46% seen once. The sample consisted of peripheral blood. These TCRs come from an adult man with Graves' ophthalmopathy.

This clonotype was counted only a few times. The gene calls are TRBV20-1 and TRBJ1-5; D unclear. The CDR3 extends over 12 amino acids. V shed 6 bases and J shed 1 base, with 7 bases lying between them. Germline V lookup: CDR1 DFQATT, CDR2 SNEGSKA (reference sequence). This CDR3 is CSAGQSNQPQHF. For the CDR3, the DNA is TGCAGTGCCGGGCAAAGCAATCAGCCCCAGCATTTT.

This clonotype was seen at least ten times. The rearrangement joins TRBV25-1 to TRBJ2-7; a weak D match, TRBD1 (5 bases). This CDR3 is 13 amino acids long. Germline-derived CDR1 and CDR2 are MGHDK and SYGVNS. V was pared by 7 bases and J by 0 bases, with 10 bases between. CDR3 sequence reads: CASNVDSSYEQYF. The CDR3 DNA sequence: TGTGCCAGCAATGTCGACAGCTCCTACGAGCAGTACTTC.

The sample holds a few counts of this clonotype. The rearrangement joins TRBV7-7 to TRBJ2-7; TRBD1 agrees at 10 bases. Germline loops: CDR1 SSHAT, CDR2 FNYEAQ (reference sequence). V lost 3 bases and J lost 5; bases outside the gene matches: 4. The CDR3 sequence is 14 residues long. The CDR3 reads CASSLTGGLDEQYF. The CDR3 DNA reads TGTGCCAGCAGCTTGACAGGGGGCTTAGACGAGCAGTACTTC.

The rearrangement uses TRBV7-6 and TRBJ2-7; 8 bases are shared with TRBD1. Germline lookup yields CDR1 SGHVS and CDR2 FNYEAQ. The CDR3 loop spans 13 amino acids. The V segment lost 5 bases and the J segment 6 bases; nucleotides outside the gene matches: 6. DNA of the CDR3: TGTGCCAGCAGCCCCGCGGACAGGGTCGAGCAGTACTTC. This encodes CASSPADRVEQYF. Supplemented by reference TRBV7-6 and TRBJ2-7, the full variable domain reads GAGVSQSPRYKVTKRGQDVALRCDPISGHVSLYWYRQALGQGPEFLTYFNYEAQQDKSGLPNDRFSAERPEGSISTLTIQRTEQRDSAMYRCASSPADRVEQYFGPGTRLTVT.

This chain connects TRBV9 to TRBJ2-7, with D perhaps matching TRBD2 (6 bases). The CDR3 totals 14 residues. Germline V gene data show CDR1 as SGDLS and CDR2 as YYNGEE. V was cut by 2 bases and J by 0 bases, with 9 bases left in between. CDR3 coding DNA: TGTGCCAGCAGCGTTCAGGGAGGCTCCTACGAGCAGTACTTC. Translated, it gives CASSVQGGSYEQYF.

The V call is TRBV5-1, the J call TRBJ1-5; D unclear. The V end was cut by 4 bases, the J end by 7 bases, with 12 bases between. CDR3 size: 13 residues. Germline V gives CDR1 SGHRS, CDR2 YFSETQ. The DNA for the CDR3 is TGCGCCAGCAGCCGAGACACGGGGCAGCCCCAGCATTTT. This gives the protein CASSRDTGQPQHF.

The table lists this clonotype with a few counts. V and J are TRBV2 and TRBJ1-5; 9 bases fit TRBD1. V lost 5 bases to trimming and J lost 2 bases; unmatched junction nucleotides: 7. Germline CDR1 SNHLY, CDR2 FYNNEI. This CDR3 spans 16 amino acids. The CDR3 DNA follows: TGTGCCAGCAGTTCGGGACAGGGATGGGGCAATCAGCCCCAGCATTTT. Amino acids: CASSSGQGWGNQPQHF.

This chain joins TRBV5-1 and TRBJ2-7, with D maybe TRBD1 (6 bases). V was shortened by 3 bases and J by 9 bases, with 16 bases between the two germline ends. This CDR3 contains 13 residues. CDR1 and CDR2 (germline): SGHRS, YFSETQ. The CDR3 region is CASSYAGADTQYF. DNA for the CDR3: TGCGCCAGCAGCTACGCAGGGGCAGATACGCAGTACTTC.

The chain carries TRBV10-2 and TRBJ2-5; TRBD2 aligns across 14 bases. Per germline, CDR1 WSHSY and CDR2 SAAADI. The CDR3 has 14 residues. V gave up 8 bases and J gave up 5 bases; unmatched junction bases: 4. The CDR3 is CASPGLAGVETQYF. The CDR3 DNA sequence: TGCGCCAGCCCGGGACTAGCGGGAGTGGAGACCCAGTACTTC.

The chain carries TRBV10-3 and TRBJ2-7, with 8 nucleotides matching TRBD2. CDR3 size: 14 residues. The germline CDR1 and CDR2 sequences are ENHRY and SYGVKD. J was trimmed by 4 bases and V by 10 bases; bases with no gene match: 12. CDR3 sequence (DNA): TGTGCCAGCAGAAAAGCGGGGGAAGCTTACGAGCAGTACTTC. Translating gives CASRKAGEAYEQYF.

This clonotype appeared once. The chain is built from TRBV20-1 and TRBJ2-7; 7 bases map to TRBD1. In germline, CDR1 is DFQATT, CDR2 SNEGSKA (reference sequence). Trimming at V came to 0 bases and at J to 2 bases, leaving 4 bases not matched to a gene. CDR3 length: 14 residues. CDR3 DNA: TGCAGTGCTAGAGATCCGGACAGGACCTACGAGCAGTACTTC. Its protein is CSARDPDRTYEQYF.

There are a few counts of this clonotype. V and J are TRBV2 and TRBJ2-7; 7 positions agree with TRBD1. Germline V gene data show CDR1 as SNHLY and CDR2 as FYNNEI. Trimming at V came to 7 bases and at J to 2 bases, leaving 11 bases not matched to a gene. The CDR3 is made up of 15 amino acids. The CDR3 loop is CASTRDLGQPYEQYF. DNA for the CDR3: TGTGCCAGCACCAGGGATTTGGGACAGCCCTACGAGCAGTACTTC.

The table lists this clonotype with a few counts. The chain carries TRBV2 and TRBJ1-2; a weak D match, TRBD1 (5 bases). Between the trimmed V and J ends, which lost 7 bases and 11 bases, there was a span of 20 bases. The CDR3 is 13 amino acids. Germline CDR1 is SNHLY and CDR2 is FYNNEI. CDR3 nucleotides: TGTGCCAGCACCTATAACCCGGCAGGGTGGTACACCTTC. This codes for CASTYNPAGWYTF.

The chain links TRBV7-9 to TRBJ2-5; TRBD1 or TRBD2 may be the D gene (5 bases each). The germline gives CDR1 SEHNR, CDR2 FQNEAQ (reference sequence). Trimming shortened V by 6 bases and J by 5 bases, and 16 bases separated the two germline ends. The CDR3 covers 14 residues. The CDR3 reads CASSTLGDGETQYF. Written as DNA, the CDR3 is TGTGCCAGCAGTACCCTCGGGGACGGGGAGACCCAGTACTTC.

The CDR3 DNA sequence: TGCAGCGTTGAAGACAGACTCTCCGAGCAGTACTTC. Translated: CSVEDRLSEQYF. The rearrangement links TRBV29-1 to TRBJ2-7; the D is unclear. Trimming removed 0 bases at V and 6 bases at J, with 9 bases between. CDR1 is SQVTM, CDR2 ANQGSEA, per germline. The CDR3 length is 12 residues.

This clonotype was counted only a few times. This sequence joins TRBV7-8 and TRBJ1-1; D is perhaps TRBD1 (5 bases). The CDR3 has 15 amino acids. V was clipped by 1 base and J by 4 bases, with 13 bases between them. Germline CDR1 SGHVS, CDR2 FQNEAQ. CDR3 loop: CASSLETPGGTEAFF. The CDR3 coding sequence is TGTGCCAGCAGCTTAGAGACACCGGGGGGCACTGAAGCTTTCTTT.

This clonotype was detected only a few times. J is TRBJ2-2 and V is TRBV2; 10 bases align to TRBD2. Losses at the gene ends were 6 bases for V and 4 bases for J; bases not matched to a gene: 5. This CDR3 is built from 15 residues. Per germline, CDR1 SNHLY and CDR2 FYNNEI. As DNA, the CDR3 is TGTGCCAGCAGCTCGACTAGCGGGTCCACCGGGGAGCTGTTTTTT. Protein sequence: CASSSTSGSTGELFF. Supplemented by reference TRBV2 and TRBJ2-2, the full variable domain reads EPEVTQTPSHQVTQMGQEVILRCVPISNHLYFYWYRQILGQKVEFLVSFYNNEISEKSEIFDDQFSVERPDGSNFTLKIRSTKLEDSAMYFCASSSTSGSTGELFFGEGSRLTVL.

This clonotype came up once. The J gene is TRBJ1-1, the V gene TRBV18, with D maybe TRBD1 (5 bases). V dropped 1 base and J dropped 4 bases, with 7 bases sitting between them. The CDR3 contains 13 residues. The germline gives CDR1 KGHSH, CDR2 LQKENI. The CDR3 protein is CASSPRGSTEAFF. DNA of the CDR3: TGTGCCAGCTCACCACGGGGGTCCACTGAAGCTTTCTTT.

In the case of this clonotype: Just one base apart from a much larger clone, this may be a read error. The chain recombines TRBV2 with TRBJ2-5; D remains unclear. Germline CDR1 SNHLY, CDR2 FYNNEI. The CDR3 loop spans 14 amino acids. Trimming took 0 bases from V and 4 from J, leaving 9 bases between them. CDR3 residues: CASSEALQRETQYF. For the CDR3, the DNA is TGTGCCAGCAGTGAAGCGCTTCAGAGAGAGACCCAGTACTTC.

There are a few counts of this clonotype. The chain recombines TRBV5-1 with TRBJ2-7; perhaps TRBD2 as D (7 bases). Germline CDR1 and CDR2: SGHRS and YFSETQ. V lost 0 bases, J lost 2 bases, and 12 bases lay in between. The CDR3 covers 15 residues. The CDR3 region has the DNA TGCGCCAGCAGCTTGGACCGCGGGGGCCCCTACGAGCAGTACTTC. The encoded protein is CASSLDRGGPYEQYF.

A few counts support this clonotype. The chain couples TRBV2 to TRBJ2-7; 9 bases line up with TRBD2. This CDR3 contains 14 residues. The ends lost 6 bases at V and 3 bases at J; junction bases unmatched: 6. Germline V gene sequence: CDR1 SNHLY, CDR2 FYNNEI. The CDR3 region is CASRISGGIYEQYF. The CDR3 DNA is TGTGCCAGCAGAATAAGCGGGGGGATCTACGAGCAGTACTTC.

The DNA of the CDR3 is TGTGCCAGCAGCTTAGATTGGGCCGGGACAGGGCTCAACGAGCAGTACTTC. Amino acid sequence: CASSLDWAGTGLNEQYF. V gene TRBV7-2 combines with J gene TRBJ2-7, with 9 bases identical to TRBD1. V lost 1 base and J lost 5; bases outside the gene matches: 12. This CDR3 region has 17 residues. In germline, CDR1 is SGHTA, CDR2 FQGNSA.

The rearrangement uses TRBV7-9 and TRBJ2-5; D assignment may be TRBD1 or TRBD2 (6 bases each). Germline V CDR1 and CDR2: SEHNR, FQNEAQ (reference sequence). The CDR3 loop spans 15 amino acids. The germline V and J ends were trimmed by 6 bases and 5 bases, with 19 bases remaining between them. The CDR3 coding sequence is TGTGCCAGCAGTCGTGAGGGGGGCCACGCGGAGACCCAGTACTTC. This sequence encodes CASSREGGHAETQYF. Full variable domain (rest looked up from reference TRBV7-9 and TRBJ2-5): DTGVSQNPRHKITKRGQNVTFRCDPISEHNRLYWYRQTLGQGPEFLTYFQNEAQLEKSRLLSDRFSAERPKGSFSTLEIQRTEQGDSAMYLCASSREGGHAETQYFGPGTRLLVL.